The 2 T cell receptor beta chains below all came from one sample that was sequenced in a study of cytomegalovirus exposure and HLA in healthy donors. PCR primers comprised 60 Vbeta and 13 Jbeta primers. Sequenced by immunoSEQ multiplex PCR; TCRdb stores in-frame clones only, minus some. This table holds over 90,000 clones. Specimen: PBMCs. All receptors come from a man between 35 and 55 years old in good health and CMV-seronegative.

J is TRBJ2-1 and V is TRBV7-9; TRBD2 matches at 7 bases. Germline loops: CDR1 SEHNR, CDR2 FQNEAQ (reference sequence). The trim removed 5 bases at V and 9 bases at J, leaving 7 bases unmatched. This CDR3 comprises 13 residues. The DNA for the CDR3 is TGTGCCAGCAGCGAGGGGACTATACTTGAGCAGTTCTTC. Its protein product is CASSEGTILEQFF.

The rearrangement joins TRBV27 to TRBJ1-1; 7 positions agree with TRBD1. Germline V lookup: CDR1 MNHEY, CDR2 SMNVEV (reference sequence). V gave up 4 bases and J gave up 8 bases; unmatched junction bases: 7. The CDR3 extends over 13 amino acids. The CDR3, as DNA: TGTGCCAGCAGTTCACAGGGGCGCACAGAAGCTTTCTTT. This gives the protein CASSSQGRTEAFF.